This T cell receptor beta chain is drawn from a study of shared clonotypes between healthy human individuals. Turning to the study itself: The plates for each donor numbered three CD4 naive, three CD4 memory, two CD8 naive and one CD8 memory. Study-wide points: Non-shared clonotypes showed lower generation probabilities than clonotypes common to all four donors.

Sorted-subset replicate PCR reactions contained around 220 ng DNA, corresponding to around 30,000 T cell genomes. In the authors' workflow: Junction-only sequences without quality scores were provided by ImmunoSEQ, so filtering was different. The protocol was immunoSEQ multiplex PCR, while the TCRdb copy is restricted to in-frame clones and leaves out a portion. V, J and clone size were drawn from that table, and D and trimming were deduced from the DNA. The repertoire holds 1 million to 1.3 million clones, with approximately 78% as singletons. To note about this clone: Its antigen is as yet unknown.

The germline CDR1 and CDR2 sequences are SGHAT and FQNNGV. The V gene lost 6 bases and the J gene lost 0 bases, with 15 bases spanning the gap. The CDR3 covers 16 residues. This clonotype was sampled from a young man in good health. Some clones in this sample may be carry-over from other donors' samples. Sequencing used memory CD4+ T cells from PBMCs. The subset: CD45RA-negative fraction. The chain employs TRBV11-2 and TRBJ2-4, with a possible D match to TRBD2 (6 bases). The CDR3 region is CASSPMGGIAKNIQYF. The DNA of the CDR3 is TGTGCCAGCAGTCCCATGGGCGGGATAGCCAAAAACATTCAGTACTTC.